This T cell receptor (beta chain) was obtained from a study of regulatory T cells in long-lasting Graves disease. Time point in this sample: persistent/refractory GD, antithyroid drugs over 5 years with positive TRAb. Making the TCR library involved RNA that had been extracted from PBMCs. Graves' disease diagnosis used American Thyroid Association guidelines. EDTA tubes held approximately 9 milliliters of peripheral blood from each patient. Arm-PCR of CDR3 regions and iRepertoire HTBI primers were used to build TCR beta libraries. TCRdb itself ran the multiplex PCR reads through MiXCR, one entry per CDR3 protein. The top ten hold 20% to 25% of the sample, which has 400,000 or so distinct CDR3 sequences, around 20% seen once. In the case of this clonotype: Antigen: not known. The junction and the germline gene differ at one end; a read error may be behind it.

Regarding the study as a whole: Persistent disease exhibited a predilection for TRBV28, TRBJ1-2 and TRBJ2-5. Whereas new patients shared 966 public clonotypes, persistent patients shared more, at about 2,700.

The CDR3 is 15 amino acids. CDR1 is MDHEN, CDR2 SYDVKM, per germline. V usage is TRBV28 and J usage is TRBJ2-2; possibly TRBD1 for D (6 bases). Material: peripheral blood mononuclear cells (PBMCs), obtained when the disease was refractory, from a patient treated with antithyroid drugs. The sequence was collected from a female donor with Graves disease. For the CDR3, the DNA is TGTGCAAGCAGTTTTATGGACAGAAAGACCGGGGAGCTGTTTTTT. This codes for CASSFMDRKTGELFF.